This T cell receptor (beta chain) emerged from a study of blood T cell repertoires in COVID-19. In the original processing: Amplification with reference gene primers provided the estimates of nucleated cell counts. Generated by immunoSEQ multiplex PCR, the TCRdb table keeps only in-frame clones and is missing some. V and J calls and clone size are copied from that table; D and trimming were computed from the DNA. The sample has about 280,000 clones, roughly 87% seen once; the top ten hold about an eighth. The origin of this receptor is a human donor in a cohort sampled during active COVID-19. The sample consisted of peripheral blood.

The CDR3 spells CASSPDQTGYNEQFF. CDR3 nucleotides: TGTGCCAGCAGCCCAGACCAGACTGGCTACAATGAGCAGTTCTTC. The rearrangement uses TRBV7-3 and TRBJ2-1, with D unresolved. The CDR3 runs 15 residues. Looked up from germline, CDR1 is SGHTA and CDR2 is FQGTGA. V shed 5 bases and J shed 3 bases, with 14 bases lying between them.